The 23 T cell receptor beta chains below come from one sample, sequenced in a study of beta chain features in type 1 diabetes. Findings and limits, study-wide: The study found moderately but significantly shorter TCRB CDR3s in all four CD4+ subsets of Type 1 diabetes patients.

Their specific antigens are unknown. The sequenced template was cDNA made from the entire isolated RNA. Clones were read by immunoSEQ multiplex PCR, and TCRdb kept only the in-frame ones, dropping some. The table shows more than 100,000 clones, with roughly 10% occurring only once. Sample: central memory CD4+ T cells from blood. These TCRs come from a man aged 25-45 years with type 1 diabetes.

The CDR3 is CATSRGEASTDTQYF. The CDR3 DNA sequence: TGTGCCACCAGCAGAGGAGAGGCGAGTACAGATACGCAGTATTTT. The rearrangement uses TRBV15 and TRBJ2-3; D unresolved. This CDR3 region has 15 residues. Germline values: CDR1 LNHNV, CDR2 YYDKDF (reference sequence). V gave up 1 base and J gave up 3 bases, with 11 bases separating them.

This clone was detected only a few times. The CDR3 nucleotides are TGTGCCAGCACCCACAGATCTGAGCAGTACTTC. Its translation is CASTHRSEQYF. The V gene is TRBV6-6, the J gene TRBJ2-7; D is undetermined. The V end was cut by 7 bases, the J end by 7 bases, with 11 bases between. This CDR3 is built from 11 residues. Germline V lookup: CDR1 MNHNY, CDR2 SVGAGI (reference sequence).

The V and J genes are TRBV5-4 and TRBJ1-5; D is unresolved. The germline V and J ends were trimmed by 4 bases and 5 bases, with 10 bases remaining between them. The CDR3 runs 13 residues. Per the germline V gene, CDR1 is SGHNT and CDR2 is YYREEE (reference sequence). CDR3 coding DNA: TGTGCCAGCAGCCAAGATTTAGATCAGCCCCAGCATTTT. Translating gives CASSQDLDQPQHF. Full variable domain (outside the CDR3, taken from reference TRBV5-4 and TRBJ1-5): ETGVTQSPTHLIKTRGQQVTLRCSSQSGHNTVSWYQQALGQGPQFIFQYYREEENGRGNFPPRFSGLQFPNYSSELNVNALELDDSALYLCASSQDLDQPQHFGDGTRLSIL.

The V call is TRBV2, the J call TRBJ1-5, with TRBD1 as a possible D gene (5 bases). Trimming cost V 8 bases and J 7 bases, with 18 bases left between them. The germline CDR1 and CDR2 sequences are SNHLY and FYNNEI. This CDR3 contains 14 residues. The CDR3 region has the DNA TGTGCCAGCTCCCCCCAGGGAATGGGGCAGCCCCAGCATTTT. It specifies CASSPQGMGQPQHF. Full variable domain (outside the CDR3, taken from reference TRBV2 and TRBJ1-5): EPEVTQTPSHQVTQMGQEVILRCVPISNHLYFYWYRQILGQKVEFLVSFYNNEISEKSEIFDDQFSVERPDGSNFTLKIRSTKLEDSAMYFCASSPQGMGQPQHFGDGTRLSIL.

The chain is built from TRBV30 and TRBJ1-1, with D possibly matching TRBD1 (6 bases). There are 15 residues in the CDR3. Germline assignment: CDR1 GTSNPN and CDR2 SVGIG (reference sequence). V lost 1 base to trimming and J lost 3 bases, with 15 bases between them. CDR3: CAWSGLGRGYTEAFF. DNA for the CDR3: TGTGCCTGGAGTGGACTCGGAAGGGGGTACACTGAAGCTTTCTTT.

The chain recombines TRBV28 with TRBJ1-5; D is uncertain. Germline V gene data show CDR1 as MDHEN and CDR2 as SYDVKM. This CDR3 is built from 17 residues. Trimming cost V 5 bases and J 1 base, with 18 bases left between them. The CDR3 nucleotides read TGTGCCAGCAGTCCCTCGGGGATGGGAAGGAGCAATCAGCCCCAGCATTTT. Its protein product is CASSPSGMGRSNQPQHF.

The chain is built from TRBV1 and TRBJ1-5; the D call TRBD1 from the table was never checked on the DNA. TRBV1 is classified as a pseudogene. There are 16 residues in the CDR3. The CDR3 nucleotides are TGCACCAGCAGCCCCCGCCGAGGACAGGGCTATCAGCCCCAGCATTTT. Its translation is CTSSPRRGQGYQPQHF.

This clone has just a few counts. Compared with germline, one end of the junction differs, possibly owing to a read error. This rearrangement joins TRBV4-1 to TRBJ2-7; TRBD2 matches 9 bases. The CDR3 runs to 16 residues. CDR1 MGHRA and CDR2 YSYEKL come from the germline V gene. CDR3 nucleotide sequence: TGTGCCAGCAGCCAAGATCAAGCAGCGGGGGGCTACGAGCAGTACTTC. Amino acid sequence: CASSQDQAAGGYEQYF.

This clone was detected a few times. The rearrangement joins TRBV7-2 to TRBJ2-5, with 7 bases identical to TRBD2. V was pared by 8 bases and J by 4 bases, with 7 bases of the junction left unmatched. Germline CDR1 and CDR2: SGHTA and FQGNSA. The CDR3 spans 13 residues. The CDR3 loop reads CASGLVLGETQYF. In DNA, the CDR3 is TGTGCCAGCGGACTAGTCCTTGGAGAGACCCAGTACTTC.

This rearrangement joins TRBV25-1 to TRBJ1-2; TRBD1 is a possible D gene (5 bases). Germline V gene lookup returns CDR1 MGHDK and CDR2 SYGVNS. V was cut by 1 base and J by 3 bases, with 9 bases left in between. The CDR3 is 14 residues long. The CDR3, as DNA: TGTGCCAGCAGTGAATGGCAGGGATACTATGGCTACACCTTC. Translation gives CASSEWQGYYGYTF.

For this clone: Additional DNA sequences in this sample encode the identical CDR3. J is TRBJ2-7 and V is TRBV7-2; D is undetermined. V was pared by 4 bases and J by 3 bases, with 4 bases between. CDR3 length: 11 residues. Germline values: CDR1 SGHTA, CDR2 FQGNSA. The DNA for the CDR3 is TGTGCCAGCAGCTCTTACTACGAGCAGTACTTC. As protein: CASSSYYEQYF.

CDR3 sequence reads: CASGPQGNYGYTF. The CDR3 region has the DNA TGTGCCAGCGGACCACAGGGGAACTATGGCTACACCTTC. The chain is built from TRBV25-1 and TRBJ1-2; the match to TRBD1 covers 7 bases. Unmatched junction bases numbered 5, after V lost 8 bases and J lost 2 bases. The germline gives CDR1 MGHDK, CDR2 SYGVNS. This CDR3 has 13 residues.

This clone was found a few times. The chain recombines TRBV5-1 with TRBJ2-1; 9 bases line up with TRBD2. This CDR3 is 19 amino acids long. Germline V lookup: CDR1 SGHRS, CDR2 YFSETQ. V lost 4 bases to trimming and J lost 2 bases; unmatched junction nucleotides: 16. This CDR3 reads CASSRGPLAGAGTYNEQFF. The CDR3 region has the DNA TGCGCCAGCAGCCGTGGACCCTTAGCGGGGGCGGGGACCTACAATGAGCAGTTCTTC.

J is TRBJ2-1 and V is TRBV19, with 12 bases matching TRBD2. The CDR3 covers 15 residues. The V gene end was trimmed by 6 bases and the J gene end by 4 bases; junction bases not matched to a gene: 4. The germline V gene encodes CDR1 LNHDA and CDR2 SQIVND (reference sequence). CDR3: CASRTSGGKYNEQFF. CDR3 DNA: TGTGCCAGTAGGACTAGCGGGGGCAAATACAATGAGCAGTTCTTC.

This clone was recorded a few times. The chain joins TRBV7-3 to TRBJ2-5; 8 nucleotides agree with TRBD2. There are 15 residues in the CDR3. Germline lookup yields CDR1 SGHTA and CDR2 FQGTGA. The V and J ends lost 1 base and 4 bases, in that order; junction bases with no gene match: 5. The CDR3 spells CASSLMGSGGETQYF. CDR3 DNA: TGTGCCAGCAGCTTAATGGGGAGCGGGGGAGAGACCCAGTACTTC.

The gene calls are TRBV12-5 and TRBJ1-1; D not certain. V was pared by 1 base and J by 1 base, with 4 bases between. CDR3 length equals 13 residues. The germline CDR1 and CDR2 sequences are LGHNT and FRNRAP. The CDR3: CASGLEQNTEAFF. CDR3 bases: TGTGCTAGTGGTTTGGAACAGAACACTGAAGCTTTCTTT.

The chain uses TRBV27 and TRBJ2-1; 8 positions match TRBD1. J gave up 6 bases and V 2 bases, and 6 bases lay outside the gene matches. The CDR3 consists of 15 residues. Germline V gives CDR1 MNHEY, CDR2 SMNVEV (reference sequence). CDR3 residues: CASSLDWTGSNEQFF. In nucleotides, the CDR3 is TGTGCCAGCAGTTTAGATTGGACAGGGAGCAATGAGCAGTTCTTC.

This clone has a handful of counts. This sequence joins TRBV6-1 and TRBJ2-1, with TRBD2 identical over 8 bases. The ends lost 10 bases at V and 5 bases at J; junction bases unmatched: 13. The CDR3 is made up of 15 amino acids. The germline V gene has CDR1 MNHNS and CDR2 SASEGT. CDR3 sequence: CAIRPGGATNNEQFF. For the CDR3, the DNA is TGTGCCATTCGCCCCGGGGGGGCTACGAACAATGAGCAGTTCTTC.

The CDR3 nucleotides read TGTGCCAGCAGCGCCCGTGGGAGTATGAACACTGAAGCTTTCTTT. Translating it yields CASSARGSMNTEAFF. V and J are TRBV9 and TRBJ1-1, with D unclear. Trimming removed 3 bases from V and 0 bases from J, with 12 bases in between. The length of the CDR3 is 15 residues. Germline CDR1 is SGDLS and CDR2 is YYNGEE.

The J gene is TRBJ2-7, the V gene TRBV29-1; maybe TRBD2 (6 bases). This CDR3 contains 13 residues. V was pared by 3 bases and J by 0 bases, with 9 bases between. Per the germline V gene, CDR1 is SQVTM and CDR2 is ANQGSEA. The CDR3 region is CSVDTGGSYEQYF. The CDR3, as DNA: TGCAGCGTTGACACCGGGGGCTCCTACGAGCAGTACTTC.

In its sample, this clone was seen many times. The CDR3, as DNA: TGTGCCAGCCGGAGGGGACTGAGCTCCTACGAGCAGTACTTC. It is translated as CASRRGLSSYEQYF. V and J are TRBV2 and TRBJ2-7; tentatively, D is TRBD2 (6 bases). Trimming cost V 8 bases and J 0 bases, with 14 bases left between them. Germline CDR1 SNHLY, CDR2 FYNNEI. The CDR3 has 14 amino acids.

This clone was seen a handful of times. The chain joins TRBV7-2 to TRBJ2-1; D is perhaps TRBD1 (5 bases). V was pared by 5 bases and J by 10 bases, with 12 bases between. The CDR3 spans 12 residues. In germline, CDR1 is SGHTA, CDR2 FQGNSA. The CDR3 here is CASSGAGIEQFF. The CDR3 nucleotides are TGTGCCAGCAGCGGCGCAGGGATCGAGCAGTTCTTC.

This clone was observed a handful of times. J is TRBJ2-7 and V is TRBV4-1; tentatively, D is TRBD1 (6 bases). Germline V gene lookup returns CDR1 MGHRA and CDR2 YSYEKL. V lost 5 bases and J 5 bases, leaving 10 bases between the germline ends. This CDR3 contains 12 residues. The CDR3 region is CASSWDTHEQYF. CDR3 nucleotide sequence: TGCGCCAGCAGCTGGGACACCCACGAGCAGTACTTC.